This T cell receptor (beta chain) originates from a study of long-term antiretroviral therapy in people with HIV. Study information: Of all samples, the earliest predate the 2015 immediate-ART recommendation by about a decade. Overall study results and limits: Within the repertoire, clones expanded before ART were dominant at all time points. CDR3 length ranges were narrower in HIV repertoires than in controls. Diversity went up after ART and still fell short of transplant donor controls.

A remark on this clone: As yet, its antigen is unknown.

Version v3.0 of the immunoSEQ assay ran at survey level. Sequencing used immunoSEQ multiplex PCR; TCRdb keeps in-frame clones, though not all of them. The table includes roughly 10,000 clones, around 81% detected once. There are 12 residues in the CDR3. Germline V CDR1 and CDR2: SGHTA, FQGNSA. The junction had 4 bases not matched to a gene; V was cut back by 7 bases and J by 8 bases. The clonotype originates from a man aged 40-50 years with HIV. The V gene is TRBV7-2, the J gene TRBJ2-1; 8 nucleotides line up with TRBD2. Sequencing used unsorted PBMCs, obtained 1.8 years after starting antiretroviral therapy. In DNA, the CDR3 is TGTGCCAGCACCCCAGCGGGAGATGAGCAGTTCTTC. The encoded protein is CASTPAGDEQFF.